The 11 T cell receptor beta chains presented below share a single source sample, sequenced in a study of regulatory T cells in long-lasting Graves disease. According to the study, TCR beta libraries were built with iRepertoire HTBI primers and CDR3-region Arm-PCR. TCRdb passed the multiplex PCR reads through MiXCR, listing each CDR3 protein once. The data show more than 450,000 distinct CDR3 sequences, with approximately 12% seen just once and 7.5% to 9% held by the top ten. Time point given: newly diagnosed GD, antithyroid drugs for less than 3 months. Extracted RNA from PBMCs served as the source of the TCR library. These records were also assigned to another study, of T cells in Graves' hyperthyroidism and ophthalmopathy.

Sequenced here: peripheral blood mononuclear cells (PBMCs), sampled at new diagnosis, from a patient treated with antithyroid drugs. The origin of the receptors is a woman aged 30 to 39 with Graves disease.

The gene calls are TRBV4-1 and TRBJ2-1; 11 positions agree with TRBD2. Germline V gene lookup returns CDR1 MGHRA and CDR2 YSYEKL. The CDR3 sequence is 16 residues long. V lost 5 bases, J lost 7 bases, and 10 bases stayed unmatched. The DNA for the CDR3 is TGCGCCAGCAGCTCTCCGACTAGCGGGAACAGGAATGAGCAGTTCTTC. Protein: CASSSPTSGNRNEQFF.

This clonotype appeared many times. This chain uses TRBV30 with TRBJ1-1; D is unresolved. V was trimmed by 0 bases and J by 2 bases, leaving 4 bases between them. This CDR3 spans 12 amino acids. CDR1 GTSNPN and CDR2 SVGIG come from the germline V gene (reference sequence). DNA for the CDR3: TGTGCCTGGAGTGTAATCAACACTGAAGCTTTCTTT. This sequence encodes CAWSVINTEAFF.

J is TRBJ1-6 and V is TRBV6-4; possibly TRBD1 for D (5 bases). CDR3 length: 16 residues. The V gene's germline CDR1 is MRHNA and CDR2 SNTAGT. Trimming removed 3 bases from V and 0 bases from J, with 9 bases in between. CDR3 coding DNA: TGTGCCAGCAGTGAGTCAGGGAGCTCCTATAATTCACCCCTCCACTTT. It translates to CASSESGSSYNSPLHF.

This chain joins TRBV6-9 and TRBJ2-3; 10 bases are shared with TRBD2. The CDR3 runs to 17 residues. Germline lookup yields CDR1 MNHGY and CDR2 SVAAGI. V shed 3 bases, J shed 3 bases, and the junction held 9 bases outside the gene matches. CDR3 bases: TGTGCCAGCAGTTACTCACCAGCGGGAGGGCGGACAGATACGCAGTATTTT. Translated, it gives CASSYSPAGGRTDTQYF.

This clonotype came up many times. CDR3 sequence reads: CASSLSADTQYF. The CDR3 region has the DNA TGTGCCAGCAGTTTATCGGCAGATACGCAGTATTTT. The genes are TRBV27 and TRBJ2-3, with D unclear. Germline CDR1 reads MNHEY; CDR2 reads SMNVEV (reference sequence). Deletions cut 0 bases from V and 4 bases from J, with 2 bases between. CDR3 length: 12 residues.

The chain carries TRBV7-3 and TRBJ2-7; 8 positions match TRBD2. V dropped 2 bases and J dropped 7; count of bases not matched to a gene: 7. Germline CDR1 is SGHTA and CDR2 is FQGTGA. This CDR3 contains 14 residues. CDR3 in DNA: TGTGCCAGCAGCTTAGCGGGAGGTTTGGGAGAGCAGTACTTC. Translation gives CASSLAGGLGEQYF.

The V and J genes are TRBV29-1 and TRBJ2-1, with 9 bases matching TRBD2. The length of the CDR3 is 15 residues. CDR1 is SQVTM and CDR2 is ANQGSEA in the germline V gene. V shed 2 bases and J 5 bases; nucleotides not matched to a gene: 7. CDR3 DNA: TGCAGCGTTGAATTCGCGGGAGGGCGACACAATGAGCAGTTCTTC. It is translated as CSVEFAGGRHNEQFF.

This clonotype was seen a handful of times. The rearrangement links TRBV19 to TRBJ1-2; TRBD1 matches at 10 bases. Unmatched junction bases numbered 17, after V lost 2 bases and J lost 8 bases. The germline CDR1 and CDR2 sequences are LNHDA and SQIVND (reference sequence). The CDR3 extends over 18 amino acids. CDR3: CASSIKSGTGVLIGGYTF. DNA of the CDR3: TGTGCCAGTAGTATAAAATCCGGGACAGGGGTTCTGATAGGCGGCTACACCTTC.

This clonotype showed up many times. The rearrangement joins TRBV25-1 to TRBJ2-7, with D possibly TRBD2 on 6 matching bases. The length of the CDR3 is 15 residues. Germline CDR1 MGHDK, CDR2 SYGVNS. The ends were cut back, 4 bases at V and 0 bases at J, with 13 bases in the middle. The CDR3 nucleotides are TGTGCCAGCAGTGGGGGACTTCGCAGCTCCTACGAGCAGTACTTC. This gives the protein CASSGGLRSSYEQYF.

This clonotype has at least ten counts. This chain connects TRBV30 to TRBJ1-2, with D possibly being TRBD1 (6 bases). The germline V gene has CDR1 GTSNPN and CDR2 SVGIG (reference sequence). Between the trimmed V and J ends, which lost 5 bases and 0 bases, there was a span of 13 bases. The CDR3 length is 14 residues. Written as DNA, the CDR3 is TGTGCCTGGGAAGACAGGACAACTAACTATGGCTACACCTTC. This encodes CAWEDRTTNYGYTF.

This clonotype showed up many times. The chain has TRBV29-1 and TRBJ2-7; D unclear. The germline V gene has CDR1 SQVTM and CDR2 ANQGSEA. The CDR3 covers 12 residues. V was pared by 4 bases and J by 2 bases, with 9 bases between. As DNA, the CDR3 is TGCAGCGTTGCGCGAGGCCCCTACGAGCAGTACTTC. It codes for CSVARGPYEQYF.